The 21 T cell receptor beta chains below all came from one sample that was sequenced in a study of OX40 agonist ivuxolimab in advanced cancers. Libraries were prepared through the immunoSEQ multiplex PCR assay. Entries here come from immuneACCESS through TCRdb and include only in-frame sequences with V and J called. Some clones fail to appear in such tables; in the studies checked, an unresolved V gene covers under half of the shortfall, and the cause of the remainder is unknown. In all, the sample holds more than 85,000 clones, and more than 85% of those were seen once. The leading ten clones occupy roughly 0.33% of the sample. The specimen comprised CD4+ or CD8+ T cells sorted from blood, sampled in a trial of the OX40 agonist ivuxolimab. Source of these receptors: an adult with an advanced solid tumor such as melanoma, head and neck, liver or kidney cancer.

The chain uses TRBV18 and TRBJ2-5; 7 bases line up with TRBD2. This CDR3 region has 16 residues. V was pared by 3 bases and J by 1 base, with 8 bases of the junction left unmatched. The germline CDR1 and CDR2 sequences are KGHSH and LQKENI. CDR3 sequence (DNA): TGTGCCAGCTCACCCCTTGGCGGGAGCACCCAAGAGACCCAGTACTTC. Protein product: CASSPLGGSTQETQYF.

CDR3 nucleotide sequence: TGCGCCAGCCCGGGACAGGGGGAAATCTACGAGCAGTACTTC. Translation: CASPGQGEIYEQYF. V and J are TRBV23-1 and TRBJ2-7; 11 nucleotides match TRBD1. TRBV23-1 is treated as an ORF (open reading frame) with a function not yet certain. V shed 8 bases, J shed 3 bases, and the junction held 6 bases outside the gene matches. This CDR3 has 14 residues.

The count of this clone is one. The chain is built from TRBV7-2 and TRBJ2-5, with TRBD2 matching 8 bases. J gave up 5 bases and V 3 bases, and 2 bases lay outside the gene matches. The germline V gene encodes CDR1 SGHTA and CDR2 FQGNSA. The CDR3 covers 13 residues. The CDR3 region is CASSFGGGETQYF. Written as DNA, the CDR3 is TGTGCCAGCAGCTTTGGCGGGGGGGAGACCCAGTACTTC. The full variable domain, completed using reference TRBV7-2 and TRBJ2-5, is GAGVSQSPSNKVTEKGKDVELRCDPISGHTALYWYRQSLGQGLEFLIYFQGNSAPDKSGLPSDRFSAERTGGSVSTLTIQRTQQEDSAVYLCASSFGGGETQYFGPGTRLLVL.

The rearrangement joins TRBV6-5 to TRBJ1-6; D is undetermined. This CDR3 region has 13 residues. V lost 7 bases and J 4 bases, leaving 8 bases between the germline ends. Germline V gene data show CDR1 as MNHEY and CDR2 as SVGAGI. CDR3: CASTTTYNSPLHF. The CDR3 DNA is TGTGCCAGCACTACAACATATAATTCACCCCTCCACTTT.

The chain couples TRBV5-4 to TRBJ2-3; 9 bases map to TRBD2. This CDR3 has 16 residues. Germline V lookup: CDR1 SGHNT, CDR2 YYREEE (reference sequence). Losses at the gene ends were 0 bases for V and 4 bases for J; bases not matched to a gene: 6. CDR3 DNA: TGTGCCAGCAGCTTGGCTGCGGGAGGGCCCGCAGATACGCAGTATTTT. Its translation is CASSLAAGGPADTQYF.

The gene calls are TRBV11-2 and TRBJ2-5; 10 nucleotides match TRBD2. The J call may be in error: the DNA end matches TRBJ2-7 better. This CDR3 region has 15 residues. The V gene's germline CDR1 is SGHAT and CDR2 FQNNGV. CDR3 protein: CASSLGLAIDYEQYF. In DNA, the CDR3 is TGTGCCAGCAGCTTGGGACTAGCGATCGACTACGAGCAGTACTTC.

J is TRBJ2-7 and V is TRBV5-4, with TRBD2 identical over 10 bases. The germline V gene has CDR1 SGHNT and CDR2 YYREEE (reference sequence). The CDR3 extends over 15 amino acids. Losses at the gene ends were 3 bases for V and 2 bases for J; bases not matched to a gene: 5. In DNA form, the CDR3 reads TGTGCCAGCAGCTCCGGACTAGCGGAGACCTACGAGCAGTACTTC. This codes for CASSSGLAETYEQYF.

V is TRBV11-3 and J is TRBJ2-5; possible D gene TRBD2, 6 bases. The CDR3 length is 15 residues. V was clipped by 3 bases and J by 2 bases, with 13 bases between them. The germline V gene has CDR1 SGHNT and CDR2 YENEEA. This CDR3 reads CASSLGRGTQETQYF. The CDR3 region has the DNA TGTGCCAGCAGCTTGGGTCGGGGGACTCAAGAGACCCAGTACTTC.

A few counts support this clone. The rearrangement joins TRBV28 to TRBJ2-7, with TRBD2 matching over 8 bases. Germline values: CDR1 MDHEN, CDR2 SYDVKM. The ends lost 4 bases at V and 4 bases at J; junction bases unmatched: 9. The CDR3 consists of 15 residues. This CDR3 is CASSSPRGGEYEQYF. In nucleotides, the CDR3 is TGTGCCAGCAGTTCTCCCCGGGGGGGGGAATACGAGCAGTACTTC.

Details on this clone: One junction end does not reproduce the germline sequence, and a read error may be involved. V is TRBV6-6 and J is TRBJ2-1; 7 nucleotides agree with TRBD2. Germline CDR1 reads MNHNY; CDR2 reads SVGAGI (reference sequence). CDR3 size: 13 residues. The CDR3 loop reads CANSSGLDNEQFF. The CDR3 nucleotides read TGTGCCAACAGTTCCGGACTAGACAATGAGCAGTTCTTC.

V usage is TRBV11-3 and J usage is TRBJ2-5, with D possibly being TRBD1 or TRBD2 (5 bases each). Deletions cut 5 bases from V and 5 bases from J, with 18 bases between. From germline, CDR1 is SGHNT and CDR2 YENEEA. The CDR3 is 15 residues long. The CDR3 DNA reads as TGTGCCAGCAGCCCCGGACTCTCCGCAGGGGAGACCCAGTACTTC. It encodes CASSPGLSAGETQYF.

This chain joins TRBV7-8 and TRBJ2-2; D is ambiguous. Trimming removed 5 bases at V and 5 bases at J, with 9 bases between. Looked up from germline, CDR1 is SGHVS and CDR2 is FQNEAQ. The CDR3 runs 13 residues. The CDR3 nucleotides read TGTGCCAGCAGCGCCCACAGAACCGGGGAGCTGTTTTTT. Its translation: CASSAHRTGELFF.

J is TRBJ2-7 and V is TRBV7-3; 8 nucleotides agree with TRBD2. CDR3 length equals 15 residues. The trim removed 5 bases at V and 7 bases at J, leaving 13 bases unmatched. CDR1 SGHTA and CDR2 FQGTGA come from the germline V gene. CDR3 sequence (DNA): TGTGCCAGCAGCCCAGGAGCGGGAGCGATGGGGGAGCAGTACTTC. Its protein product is CASSPGAGAMGEQYF.

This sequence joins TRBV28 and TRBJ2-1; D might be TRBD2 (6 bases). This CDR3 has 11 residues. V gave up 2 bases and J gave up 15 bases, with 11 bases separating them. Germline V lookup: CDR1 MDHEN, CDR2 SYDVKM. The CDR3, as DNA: TGTGCCAGCAGTTTAGCGGGATGGTTGTTCTTC. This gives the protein CASSLAGWLFF.

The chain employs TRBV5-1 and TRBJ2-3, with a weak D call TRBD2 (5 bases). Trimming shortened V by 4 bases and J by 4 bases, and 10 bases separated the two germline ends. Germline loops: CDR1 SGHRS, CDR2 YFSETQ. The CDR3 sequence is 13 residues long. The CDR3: CASSAGGADTQYF. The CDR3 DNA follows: TGCGCCAGCAGCGCGGGTGGGGCAGATACGCAGTATTTT. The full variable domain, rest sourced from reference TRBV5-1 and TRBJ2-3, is KAGVTQTPRYLIKTRGQQVTLSCSPISGHRSVSWYQQTPGQGLQFLFEYFSETQRNKGNFPGRFSGRQFSNSRSEMNVSTLELGDSALYLCASSAGGADTQYFGPGTRLTVL.

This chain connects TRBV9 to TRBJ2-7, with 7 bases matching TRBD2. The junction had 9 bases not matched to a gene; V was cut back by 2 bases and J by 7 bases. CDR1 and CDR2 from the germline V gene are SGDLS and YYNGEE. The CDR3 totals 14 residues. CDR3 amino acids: CASSVLAEAQEQYF. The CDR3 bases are TGTGCCAGCAGCGTCCTAGCGGAGGCCCAAGAGCAGTACTTC.

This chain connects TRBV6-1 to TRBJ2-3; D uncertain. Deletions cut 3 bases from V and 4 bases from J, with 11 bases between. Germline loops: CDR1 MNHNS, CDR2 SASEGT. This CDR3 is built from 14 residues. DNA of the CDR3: TGTGCCAGCAGTGACCCCCTCCGGGCAGATACGCAGTATTTT. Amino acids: CASSDPLRADTQYF.

The CDR3, as DNA: TGCAGTGCAAGTATTTCCGAGCAGTACTTC. It encodes CSASISEQYF. The chain joins TRBV20-1 to TRBJ2-7; D ambiguous. V was shortened by 6 bases and J by 6 bases, with 9 bases between the two germline ends. This CDR3 is 10 amino acids long. The V gene's germline CDR1 is DFQATT and CDR2 SNEGSKA (reference sequence).

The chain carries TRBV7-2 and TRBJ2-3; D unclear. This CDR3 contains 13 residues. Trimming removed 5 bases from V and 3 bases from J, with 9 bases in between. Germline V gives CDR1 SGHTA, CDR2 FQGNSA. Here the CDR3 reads CASSPSRTDTQYF. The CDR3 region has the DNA TGTGCCAGCAGCCCGTCTAGGACAGATACGCAGTATTTT.

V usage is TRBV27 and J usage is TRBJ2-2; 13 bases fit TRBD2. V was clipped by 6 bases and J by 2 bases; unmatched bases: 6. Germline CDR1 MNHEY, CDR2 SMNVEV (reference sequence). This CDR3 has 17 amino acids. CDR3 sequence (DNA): TGTGCCAGCAGAGCCGGGACTAGCGGGGCTAACACCGGGGAGCTGTTTTTT. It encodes CASRAGTSGANTGELFF.

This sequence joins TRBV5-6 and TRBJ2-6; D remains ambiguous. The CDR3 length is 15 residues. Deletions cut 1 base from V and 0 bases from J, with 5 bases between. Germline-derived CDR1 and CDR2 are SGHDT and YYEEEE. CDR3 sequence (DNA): TGTGCCAGCAGCTTGAGAAACTCTGGGGCCAACGTCCTGACTTTC. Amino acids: CASSLRNSGANVLTF.